This T cell receptor beta chain was sequenced for a study of blood T cell repertoires in COVID-19. TCRdb's copy holds only in-frame clones and misses some; the assay was immunoSEQ multiplex PCR. The repertoire holds about 200,000 clones, with roughly 84% as singletons. The sequence was obtained from a man aged 50 to 60 with COVID-19, enrolled during active disease. Sequenced input: peripheral blood.

The DNA for the CDR3 is TGCGCCAGTCTACAGAGACAGGTGTTTCGTCAGCCCCAGCATTTT. Encoded protein: CASLQRQVFRQPQHF. The chain uses TRBV10-1 and TRBJ1-5; weak D call: TRBD1 (6 bases). The CDR3 is 15 amino acids. Germline CDR1 is WNHNN and CDR2 is SYGVQD (reference sequence). The ends were cut back, 9 bases at V and 6 bases at J, with 21 bases in the middle.